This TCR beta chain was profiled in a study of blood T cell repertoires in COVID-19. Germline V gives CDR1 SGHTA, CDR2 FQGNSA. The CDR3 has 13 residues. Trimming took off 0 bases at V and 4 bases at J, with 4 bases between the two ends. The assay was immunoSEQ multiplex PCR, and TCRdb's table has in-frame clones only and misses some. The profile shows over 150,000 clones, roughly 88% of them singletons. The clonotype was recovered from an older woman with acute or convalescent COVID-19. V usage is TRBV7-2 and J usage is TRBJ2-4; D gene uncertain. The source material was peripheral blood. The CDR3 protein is CASSLAQKNIQYF. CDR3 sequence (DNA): TGTGCCAGCAGCTTAGCTCAGAAAAACATTCAGTACTTC.